The rows below give T cell receptor beta chains drawn from one sample of a study of T-cell memory formation after mild COVID-19. MiXCR, applied by TCRdb to the 5' RACE reads, yields one record per CDR3 protein. The sample includes about 400,000 distinct CDR3 sequences, roughly 17% seen only once; the top ten take around a fifth. The sample taken for sequencing was PBMCs or a T cell subset sorted from them (not recorded which). The receptors were gathered from a young man who had mild COVID-19 (a few samples of this study predate the infection). Cell type and time point are not known. Each CDR3 is given with its conserved first and last residue. A D gene is named only where the DNA matches it firmly. Size tells how often a clone was seen (once, few, many) or the class of an expanded clone, and some rows leave it out.

size: few; V: TRBV20-1; D: NA; J: TRBJ2-3; CDR3: CSAPRQGLTDTQYF; DNA: TGCAGTGCTCCCAGACAGGGACTCACAGATACGCAGTATTTT
size: NA; V: TRBV6-2/TRBV6-3; D: NA; J: TRBJ1-2; CDR3: CASSYQGYRTYGYTF; DNA: TGTGCCAGCAGTTACCAGGGTTATCGGACTTATGGCTACACCTTC
size: NA; V: TRBV3-1; D: NA; J: TRBJ2-1; CDR3: CASSPNLETLGNEQFF; DNA: TGTGCCAGCAGCCCTAATCTAGAGACCCTTGGAAATGAGCAGTTCTTC
size: few; V: TRBV7-2; D: TRBD2; J: TRBJ2-3; CDR3: CASRSTSATDTQYF; DNA: TGTGCCAGCAGATCGACTAGCGCGACAGATACGCAGTATTTT
size: NA; V: TRBV15; D: NA; J: TRBJ2-5; CDR3: CATSRDRGPETQYF; DNA: TGTGCCACCAGCAGAGACCGGGGGCCGGAGACCCAGTACTTC
size: many; V: TRBV29-1; D: NA; J: TRBJ1-1; CDR3: CSVSQQGINTEAFF; DNA: TGCAGCGTTTCCCAACAGGGTATCAACACTGAAGCTTTCTTT
size: few; V: TRBV6-6; D: NA; J: TRBJ2-1; CDR3: CASSYTAGYNEQFF; DNA: TGTGCCAGCAGTTATACGGCGGGGTACAATGAGCAGTTCTTC
size: few; V: TRBV11-3; D: NA; J: TRBJ2-5; CDR3: CASSLRGPGHGGEETQYF; DNA: TGTGCCAGCAGCCTTCGTGGACCCGGACACGGGGGTGAAGAGACCCAGTACTTC
size: few; V: TRBV2; D: TRBD2; J: TRBJ2-2; CDR3: CASRLEGLAFHGELFF; DNA: TGTGCCAGCAGACTAGAGGGACTAGCCTTCCACGGGGAGCTGTTTTTT
size: few; V: TRBV18; D: TRBD1; J: TRBJ1-6; CDR3: CASSSGTGGTPLHF; DNA: TGTGCCAGCTCATCCGGGACAGGGGGCACACCCCTCCACTTT
size: NA; V: TRBV9; D: NA; J: TRBJ2-3; CDR3: CASSVEAGTDTQYF; DNA: TGTGCCAGCAGCGTAGAGGCAGGCACAGATACGCAGTATTTT
size: NA; V: TRBV6-2/TRBV6-3; D: TRBD2; J: TRBJ2-1; CDR3: CASSWSGTSVDEQFF; DNA: TGTGCCAGCAGTTGGAGCGGGACTAGCGTCGATGAGCAGTTCTTC
size: many; V: TRBV29-1; D: NA; J: TRBJ2-3; CDR3: CSVAGGGTDTQYF; DNA: TGCAGCGTTGCAGGAGGGGGCACAGATACGCAGTATTTT
size: few; V: TRBV4-1; D: NA; J: TRBJ1-2; CDR3: CASSQVGQPGYGYTF; DNA: TGCGCCAGCAGCCAGGTTGGACAGCCTGGGTATGGCTACACCTTC
size: NA; V: TRBV10-3; D: TRBD1; J: TRBJ1-5; CDR3: CAISQGDPRSNQPQHF; DNA: TGTGCCATCAGCCAGGGGGATCCCCGTAGCAATCAGCCCCAGCATTTT
size: many; V: TRBV7-9; D: NA; J: TRBJ2-4; CDR3: CASSLESTENIQYF; DNA: TGTGCCAGCAGCTTAGAATCGACGGAAAACATTCAGTACTTC
size: few; V: TRBV6-5; D: TRBD2; J: TRBJ2-3; CDR3: CASSYAAIGTSGGSSTDTQYF; DNA: TGTGCCAGCAGTTACGCCGCCATCGGGACTAGCGGGGGCTCGAGCACAGATACGCAGTATTTT
size: few; V: TRBV6-5; D: NA; J: TRBJ1-2; CDR3: CASRFPGAYGYTF; DNA: TGTGCCAGCAGATTTCCCGGGGCCTATGGCTACACCTTC
size: few; V: TRBV5-1; D: NA; J: TRBJ1-1; CDR3: CASSKTNTEAFF; DNA: TGCGCCAGCAGCAAGACGAACACTGAAGCTTTCTTT
size: NA; V: TRBV20-1; D: TRBD1; J: TRBJ2-7; CDR3: CSAIRDSLYEQYF; DNA: TGCAGTGCTATTCGGGACAGCCTCTACGAGCAGTACTTC
size: few; V: TRBV28; D: NA; J: TRBJ1-1; CDR3: CASSYPTRRTEAFF; DNA: TGTGCCAGCAGTTATCCGACAAGGAGGACTGAAGCTTTCTTT
size: few; V: TRBV11-2; D: NA; J: TRBJ1-5; CDR3: CASSLGPEGNQPQHF; DNA: TGTGCCAGCAGCTTAGGGCCGGAGGGCAATCAGCCCCAGCATTTT
size: NA; V: TRBV3-1; D: NA; J: TRBJ2-7; CDR3: CASSQERDISYEQYF; DNA: TGTGCCAGCAGCCAAGAGCGGGACATCTCCTACGAGCAGTACTTC
size: NA; V: TRBV12-3/TRBV12-4; D: TRBD1; J: TRBJ1-1; CDR3: CASSETGAYTEAFF; DNA: TGTGCCAGCAGTGAGACAGGGGCATACACTGAAGCTTTCTTT
size: few; V: TRBV30; D: NA; J: TRBJ1-2; CDR3: CAWSEENSGGYTF; DNA: TGTGCCTGGAGTGAGGAAAACTCGGGAGGCTACACCTTC
size: NA; V: TRBV11-2; D: TRBD2; J: TRBJ2-1; CDR3: CASSLGKRGAGNEQFF; DNA: TGTGCCAGCAGCTTGGGGAAGCGGGGGGCGGGCAATGAGCAGTTCTTC
size: few; V: TRBV20-1; D: NA; J: TRBJ1-6; CDR3: CSARDQGSRLSPLHF; DNA: TGCAGTGCTAGAGATCAGGGGAGTCGTCTCTCACCCCTCCACTTT
size: few; V: TRBV5-6; D: NA; J: TRBJ2-2; CDR3: CASRRGDSWTGELFF; DNA: TGTGCCAGCAGACGAGGTGACAGTTGGACCGGGGAGCTGTTTTTT
size: many; V: TRBV7-2; D: NA; J: TRBJ1-1; CDR3: CASSRQVSNTEAFF; DNA: TGTGCCAGCAGCCGACAGGTTAGCAACACTGAAGCTTTCTTT
size: NA; V: TRBV12-3/TRBV12-4; D: NA; J: TRBJ2-5; CDR3: CASSAQIQETQYF; DNA: TGTGCCAGCAGTGCCCAGATCCAAGAGACCCAGTACTTC
size: few; V: TRBV9; D: NA; J: TRBJ1-3; CDR3: CASSADQNSGNTIYF; DNA: TGTGCCAGCAGCGCGGACCAAAACTCTGGAAACACCATATATTTT
size: NA; V: TRBV29-1; D: NA; J: TRBJ1-6; CDR3: CSVGEGRGNSPLHF; DNA: TGCAGCGTTGGAGAAGGTCGGGGTAATTCACCCCTCCACTTT
size: many; V: TRBV5-1; D: TRBD1; J: TRBJ1-1; CDR3: CASSFSRTGTLMNTEAFF; DNA: TGCGCCAGCAGCTTTTCCCGGACAGGAACCCTTATGAACACTGAAGCTTTCTTT
size: few; V: TRBV27; D: NA; J: TRBJ1-1; CDR3: CATSSGLRTEAFF; DNA: TGTGCCACCTCGTCGGGCCTGAGGACTGAAGCTTTCTTT
size: few; V: TRBV27; D: NA; J: TRBJ2-7; CDR3: CASSLYTGSGYEQYF; DNA: TGTGCCAGCAGTTTATACACGGGGTCGGGCTACGAGCAGTACTTC
size: many; V: TRBV6-5; D: NA; J: TRBJ1-5; CDR3: CASSYPGQPQHF; DNA: TGTGCCAGCAGTTATCCCGGTCAGCCCCAGCATTTT
size: many; V: TRBV5-1; D: TRBD1; J: TRBJ2-5; CDR3: CASSLSGTGQETQYF; DNA: TGCGCCAGCAGCTTGTCGGGGACAGGTCAAGAGACCCAGTACTTC
size: NA; V: TRBV6-2/TRBV6-3; D: NA; J: TRBJ1-2; CDR3: CASSLQGTGYTF; DNA: TGTGCCAGCAGTCTGCAGGGGACCGGCTACACCTTC
size: NA; V: TRBV27; D: TRBD2; J: TRBJ2-6; CDR3: CASSLTWYLAGGLSGANVLTF; DNA: TGTGCCAGCAGTTTAACATGGTACCTAGCGGGGGGCCTCTCTGGGGCCAACGTCCTGACTTTC
size: NA; V: TRBV6-6; D: TRBD1; J: TRBJ2-5; CDR3: CASGTEPQETQYF; DNA: TGTGCCAGCGGGACAGAACCCCAAGAGACCCAGTACTTC
size: few; V: TRBV7-9; D: NA; J: TRBJ2-2; CDR3: CASSRFTGELFF; DNA: TGTGCCAGCAGCCGGTTCACCGGGGAGCTGTTTTTT